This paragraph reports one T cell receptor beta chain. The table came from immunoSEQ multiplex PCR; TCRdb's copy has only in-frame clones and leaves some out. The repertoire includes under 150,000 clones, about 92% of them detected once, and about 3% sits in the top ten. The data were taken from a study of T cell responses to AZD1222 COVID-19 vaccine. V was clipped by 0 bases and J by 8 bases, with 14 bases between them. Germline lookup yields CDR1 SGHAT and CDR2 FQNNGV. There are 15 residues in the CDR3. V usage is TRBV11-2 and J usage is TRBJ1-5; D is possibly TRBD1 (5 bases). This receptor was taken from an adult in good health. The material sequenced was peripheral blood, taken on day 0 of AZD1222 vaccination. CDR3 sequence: CASSLDRGTVEPQHF. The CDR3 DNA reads TGTGCCAGCAGCTTAGATAGGGGAACCGTGGAGCCCCAGCATTTT.